This TCR beta chain comes out of a study of T cell clonotyping in hematopoietic cell transplantation. Some clones are missing from TCRdb's copy, which holds only in-frame ones; the method was immunoSEQ multiplex PCR. The sample lists 15,000 or so clones, approximately 90% occurring once. The CDR3 loop spans 13 amino acids. The V and J ends lost 3 bases and 4 bases respectively, with 9 bases between them. The germline CDR1 and CDR2 sequences are SGHNT and YENEEA. The chain joins TRBV11-3 to TRBJ1-1; maybe TRBD1 (5 bases). The source material was PBMCs, sampled 100 days after allogeneic stem cell transplant. The TCR sequence derives from a male patient aged 45-60 years who had an allogeneic stem cell transplant from an unrelated donor, so T cells may come from the graft donor. Some clones in this sample may be carry-over from other donors' samples. As DNA, the CDR3 is TGTGCCAGCAGCTTGGGGGTACGCACTGAAGCTTTCTTT. Its translation is CASSLGVRTEAFF. Together with reference TRBV11-3 and TRBJ1-1, the CDR3 gives the full variable domain: EAGVVQSPRYKIIEKKQPVAFWCNPISGHNTLYWYLQNLGQGPELLIRYENEEAVDDSQLPKDRFSAERLKGVDSTLKIQPAELGDSAVYLCASSLGVRTEAFFGQGTRLTVV.